The 13 T cell receptor beta chains given below trace back to one sample, sequenced in a study of CXCR3-negative and CXCR3-positive naive CD8 T cells. All TRB cDNA libraries came from 5' RACE performed with UMI labels. After re-calling the 5' RACE reads, TCRdb lists one entry per CDR3 protein, DNA absent. Recorded for this sample: about 56,000 distinct CDR3 sequences. Specimen: memory CD8+ T cells from blood. The origin of the receptors is a human donor in good health. Some clones in this sample may be carry-over from other donors' samples.

CDR3 in amino acids: CATSLVYNEQFF. The V and J genes are TRBV6-2 or TRBV6-3 and TRBJ2-1. Germline CDR1 MNHEY, CDR2 SVGEGT. This CDR3 is 12 amino acids long.

The genes are TRBV29-1 and TRBJ2-7; no DNA is available, so the TRBD1 call from TCRdb remains unchecked. This CDR3 has 14 amino acids. The germline V gene has CDR1 SQVTM and CDR2 ANQGSEA. The CDR3 here is CSVVGGTGAYEQYF.

CDR3 in amino acids: CSVLPMGSPSYNEQFF. The rearrangement joins TRBV29-1 to TRBJ2-1; TCRdb selects TRBD2, and the lack of DNA leaves this call unchecked. Germline V lookup: CDR1 SQVTM, CDR2 ANQGSEA. The length of the CDR3 is 16 residues.

The chain employs TRBV24-1 and TRBJ2-2; there is no DNA to check the TCRdb D call of TRBD2. The CDR3 is 14 amino acids. The germline V gene has CDR1 KGHDR and CDR2 SFDVKD. The CDR3 is CATSLASSVGELFF.

Here the CDR3 reads CASSLGSPTDPQHF. V gene TRBV7-9 combines with J gene TRBJ1-5. In germline, CDR1 is SEHNR, CDR2 FQNEAQ (reference sequence). CDR3 length: 14 residues.

This CDR3 reads CASSLEGEITDTQYF. The chain combines TRBV5-1 with TRBJ2-3; TCRdb lists TRBD1, though no DNA is available to test this call. This CDR3 comprises 15 residues. Germline CDR1 is SGHRS and CDR2 is YFSETQ.

The chain uses TRBV5-5 and TRBJ2-3. The CDR3 runs to 14 residues. The V gene's germline CDR1 is SGHKS and CDR2 YYEKEE (reference sequence). CDR3: CASSLVFATDTQYF.

The chain recombines TRBV7-9 with TRBJ2-2. Germline CDR1 and CDR2: SEHNR and FQNEAQ (reference sequence). The CDR3 runs to 15 residues. The CDR3 loop is CASSSSGPNTGELFF.

The V call is TRBV28, the J call TRBJ2-1. The CDR3 is 12 residues long. Germline V gene sequence: CDR1 MDHEN, CDR2 SYDVKM. The CDR3 sequence: CAILWGYNEQFF.

The CDR3 reads CSVSGTAYGYTF. The chain recombines TRBV29-1 with TRBJ1-2; TCRdb outputs TRBD1, but without DNA this stays unchecked. Looked up from germline, CDR1 is SQVTM and CDR2 is ANQGSEA. CDR3 size: 12 residues.

The chain recombines TRBV6-6 with TRBJ2-1; TCRdb indicates TRBD2, and absent DNA this call remains unverified. The CDR3 totals 16 residues. The germline V gene encodes CDR1 MNHNY and CDR2 SVGAGI (reference sequence). The CDR3 loop is CASSYSKLAGYNEQFF.

The genes are TRBV29-1 and TRBJ2-1; the D gene TCRdb calls, TRBD2, cannot be checked with no DNA. The CDR3 runs 12 residues. Looked up from germline, CDR1 is SQVTM and CDR2 is ANQGSEA. CDR3: CSAGTGGTEQFF.

This chain connects TRBV7-9 to TRBJ2-1; TCRdb's D gene call, TRBD2, goes unchecked for lack of DNA. Germline CDR1 and CDR2: SEHNR and FQNEAQ (reference sequence). This CDR3 has 15 amino acids. The CDR3 sequence is CASSSKDSGGDEQFF.